Reported below is one T cell receptor beta chain. The data were obtained in a study of blood T cell repertoires in COVID-19. The germline CDR1 and CDR2 sequences are SGHRS and YFSETQ. Trimming pared 2 bases from V and 5 bases from J, leaving 17 bases between. The CDR3 consists of 15 residues. Here immunoSEQ multiplex PCR was the method, and the copy in TCRdb shows in-frame clones only, minus some. Found here are nearly 80,000 clones, 84% of them singletons; the top ten hold 3.5%. The sample comprised peripheral blood. The receptor was derived from a man aged 50-59 years with acute or convalescent COVID-19. The chain has TRBV5-1 and TRBJ2-7; D is unclear. This CDR3 reads CASSLTTLPRHEQYF. Written as DNA, the CDR3 is TGCGCCAGCAGCTTAACGACTCTACCGAGGCACGAGCAGTACTTC.